One sample yielded the 3 T cell receptor beta chains listed below, sequenced in a study of CD8 T cells in ankylosing spondylitis. In TCRdb, the 5' RACE reads were re-called with MiXCR into one record per CDR3 protein. The data contain around 28,000 distinct CDR3 sequences, roughly 29% of them singletons. The specimen was synovial fluid, either unsorted or a sorted T cell fraction (not recorded which). The receptors come from a male donor with ankylosing spondylitis.

The chain employs TRBV12-3 or TRBV12-4 and TRBJ1-4, with D perhaps TRBD1 (6 bases). V shed 5 bases and J shed 4 bases, with 14 bases lying between them. The CDR3 has 15 amino acids. This CDR3 reads CASSTTQGDNEKLFF. The CDR3 DNA follows: TGTGCCAGCAGTACAACACAGGGTGATAATGAAAAACTGTTTTTT.

This clonotype was counted ten times or more. The rearrangement links TRBV20-1 to TRBJ2-1, with D tentatively TRBD1 (6 bases). Germline V gives CDR1 DFQATT, CDR2 SNEGSKA (reference sequence). Between the trimmed V and J ends, which lost 3 bases and 0 bases, there was a span of 9 bases. CDR3 size: 14 residues. The CDR3: CSASRGSSYNEQFF. CDR3 nucleotide sequence: TGCAGTGCTAGTAGGGGGAGCTCCTACAATGAGCAGTTCTTC.

This clonotype was recorded many times. The chain joins TRBV6-4 to TRBJ2-1; D is unclear. Trimming left V 0 bases short and J 7 bases short, with 4 bases between. Germline CDR1 is MRHNA and CDR2 is SNTAGT. The CDR3 runs 12 residues. This CDR3 is CASSDSENEQFF. The CDR3 region has the DNA TGTGCCAGCAGTGACTCGGAGAATGAGCAGTTCTTC.